This TCR beta chain was obtained from a study of blood T cell repertoires in COVID-19. Germline V gene data show CDR1 as LNHDA and CDR2 as SQIVND (reference sequence). J gave up 3 bases and V 4 bases, and 14 bases lay outside the gene matches. The CDR3 totals 17 residues. Measured with immunoSEQ multiplex PCR; TCRdb has only the in-frame clones, and not every one. The table shows roughly 280,000 clones, with approximately 86% occurring only once. This sequence joins TRBV19 and TRBJ2-5; TRBD1 agrees at 7 bases. The clonotype comes from a man aged 25-45 years with active or convalescent COVID-19. The sample consisted of peripheral blood. CDR3 in amino acids: CASSRNRGTGSEETQYF. Here the CDR3 DNA reads TGTGCCAGTAGTAGAAACAGGGGAACGGGGTCTGAAGAGACCCAGTACTTC.